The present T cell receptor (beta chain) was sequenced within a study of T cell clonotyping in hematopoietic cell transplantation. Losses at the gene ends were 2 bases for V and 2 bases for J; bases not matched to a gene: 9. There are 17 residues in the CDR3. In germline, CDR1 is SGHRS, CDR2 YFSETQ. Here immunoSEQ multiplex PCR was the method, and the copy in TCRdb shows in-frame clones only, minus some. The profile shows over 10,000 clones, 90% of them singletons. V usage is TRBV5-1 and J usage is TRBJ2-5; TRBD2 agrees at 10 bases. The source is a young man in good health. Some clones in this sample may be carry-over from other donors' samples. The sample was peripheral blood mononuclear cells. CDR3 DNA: TGCGCCAGCAGCTTTAGCTCTAGCGGGGGCTTTCAAGAGACCCAGTACTTC. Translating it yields CASSFSSSGGFQETQYF.